These T cell receptor beta chains were read from a single sample in a study of cytomegalovirus exposure and HLA in healthy donors. Assay used: immunoSEQ multiplex PCR; TCRdb lists only in-frame clones, some missing. The sample yields roughly 120,000 clones, over 75% seen once. Sample: PBMCs. These receptors all come from a woman aged 30 to 39 in good health and CMV-seronegative. Each CDR3 is given with its conserved first and last residue. D genes are given only for firm matches. Not every row has a clone size; where given, it reads once, few, many or a size class.

size | J | V | D | DNA | CDR3
- | TRBJ1-2 | TRBV29-1 | TRBD1 | TGCAGCGTTCTGACAGGGAGGTCGTCCGGCTACACCTTC | CSVLTGRSSGYTF
- | TRBJ2-7 | TRBV19 | TRBD2 | TGTGCCAGTAGTATGGGGACTAAGCAGTACTTC | CASSMGTKQYF
- | TRBJ2-3 | TRBV5-1 | TRBD2 | TGCGCCAGCAGCTTAATAGCGGGGTCAGGCACAGATACGCAGTATTTT | CASSLIAGSGTDTQYF
- | TRBJ1-1 | TRBV7-8 | - | TGTGCCAGCAGCTTAATCCGGGGGACTGAAGCTTTCTTT | CASSLIRGTEAFF
- | TRBJ2-7 | TRBV6-6 | - | TGTGCCAGCAGCCCCGCGGGACAGAGCTCCTACGAGCAGTACTTC | CASSPAGQSSYEQYF
- | TRBJ1-1 | TRBV9 | - | TGTGCCAGCAGCGTAGGTTTTAGAGGGAAGACTGAAGCTTTCTTT | CASSVGFRGKTEAFF
- | TRBJ2-3 | TRBV21-1 | - | TGTGCCAGCAGCAAAGTCAGGGACAAGCTGACCAGCACTAGCACAGATACGCAGTATTTT | CASSKVRDKLTSTSTDTQYF
- | TRBJ2-7 | TRBV19 | TRBD1 | TGTGCCAGTAGTATGGGTCGCCGGGACAGGCTTTCACAGCAGTACTTC | CASSMGRRDRLSQQYF
- | TRBJ2-5 | TRBV4-2 | - | TGTGCCAGCAGCCAAGAACGAGTTCCCCAGTACTTC | CASSQERVPQYF
- | TRBJ2-7 | TRBV2 | - | TGTGCCAGCAGTGATCGGCTAGTCCCAACCTACGAGCAGTACTTC | CASSDRLVPTYEQYF
- | TRBJ1-1 | TRBV5-4 | - | TGTGCCAGCAGCTTGGCCGGGGGGAACACTGAAGCTTTCTTT | CASSLAGGNTEAFF
- | TRBJ2-7 | TRBV11-3 | TRBD1 | TGTGCCAGCAGCTCACCGGGACAGGGACTTTCGTACGAGCAGTACTTC | CASSSPGQGLSYEQYF
- | TRBJ1-3 | TRBV28 | - | TGTGCCAGCAGTACCCCCCAGGGCTCCTCTGGAAACACCATATATTTT | CASSTPQGSSGNTIYF
- | TRBJ2-1 | TRBV7-9 | TRBD1 | TGTGCCAGCAGCTTCTTACCGGGACAGGGAGATGAGAATGAGCAGTTCTTC | CASSFLPGQGDENEQFF
few | TRBJ1-5 | TRBV19 | - | TGTGCCAGTAGTAGACGACTCAATCAGCCCCAGCATTTT | CASSRRLNQPQHF
- | TRBJ1-1 | TRBV5-1 | TRBD1 | TGCGCCAGCAGCTTGTCAGGGGGCAGGAACACTGAAGCTTTCTTT | CASSLSGGRNTEAFF
- | TRBJ1-3 | TRBV19 | TRBD1 | TGTGCCAGTAGTATAGACCCGGGACAGGGATATGGAAACACCATATATTTT | CASSIDPGQGYGNTIYF
- | TRBJ1-1 | TRBV10-3 | - | TGTGCCATCGGTGGCAGGGGAAAGGCTGAAGCTTTCTTT | CAIGGRGKAEAFF
- | TRBJ1-5 | TRBV6-1 | - | TGTGCCAGCAGTGGGCAGGACAATCAGCCCCAGCATTTT | CASSGQDNQPQHF
- | TRBJ2-3 | TRBV9 | - | TGTGCCAGCAGCGTGTTGCGGGCGGCGGGGACAGATACGCAGTATTTT | CASSVLRAAGTDTQYF
- | TRBJ1-2 | TRBV5-6 | TRBD1 | TGTGCCAGCAGCTCCTTCGACAGGGGTACGGTCTATGGCTACACCTTC | CASSSFDRGTVYGYTF
- | TRBJ1-2 | TRBV30 | - | TGTGCCTGGAGTGTACAAGGGGCGGGCTACACCTTC | CAWSVQGAGYTF
- | TRBJ2-5 | TRBV5-4 | TRBD2 | TGTGCCAGCAGCTCCCCGACTAGCGGGGGCCAAGAGACCCAGTACTTC | CASSSPTSGGQETQYF
- | TRBJ2-2 | TRBV18 | - | TGTGCCAGCTCACCGCAGACAGGGAACACCGGGGAGCTGTTTTTT | CASSPQTGNTGELFF
once | TRBJ1-1 | TRBV19 | - | TGTGCCAGTAGTAAAGCCCCGAGCGTAAACACTGAAGCTTTCTTT | CASSKAPSVNTEAFF
- | TRBJ2-3 | TRBV6-4 | - | TGTGCCAGCAGTGGGCAGGGAGGCGTGGATACGCAGTATTTT | CASSGQGGVDTQYF
once | TRBJ2-3 | TRBV15 | TRBD1 | TGTGCCACCAGCAGAGTCCCCGGACAGGGATTTGGGACAGATACGCAGTATTTT | CATSRVPGQGFGTDTQYF
- | TRBJ2-1 | TRBV7-2 | - | TGTGCCAGCAGCTCCCCCCAGGATTACAATGAGCAGTTCTTC | CASSSPQDYNEQFF
- | TRBJ1-1 | TRBV29-1 | TRBD1 | TGCAGCGTTGAGTTCGACAGGGTTAACACTGAAGCTTTCTTT | CSVEFDRVNTEAFF
few | TRBJ2-3 | TRBV14 | - | TGTGCCAGCAGCCAAGCTCTCACCTACACAGATACGCAGTATTTT | CASSQALTYTDTQYF
- | TRBJ2-7 | TRBV5-1 | TRBD1 | TGCGCCAGCAGCTTTACAGGGGACTACGAGCAGTACTTC | CASSFTGDYEQYF
- | TRBJ2-1 | TRBV25-1 | TRBD2 | TGTGCCAGCAGAACTAGCGGTGAGCAGTTCTTC | CASRTSGEQFF
- | TRBJ1-5 | TRBV18 | - | TGTGCCAGCTCACCATCCACAGGAGTTAGCAATCAGCCCCAGCATTTT | CASSPSTGVSNQPQHF
- | TRBJ1-1 | TRBV7-2 | - | TGTGCCAGCAGCACGACTGGGAGGACTGAAGCTTTCTTT | CASSTTGRTEAFF
- | TRBJ1-2 | TRBV6-5 | TRBD1 | TGTGCCAGCAGTCTCGGGACAGGCCCCTTGTATGGCTACACCTTC | CASSLGTGPLYGYTF
- | TRBJ1-2 | TRBV23-1 | - | TGCGCCAGCCCCTCCACCGGGACTAAAACGGGTGGCTACACCTTC | CASPSTGTKTGGYTF